Shown below are 6 T cell receptor beta chains from a single sample sequenced in a study of neurological immune-mediated disorders. TCRdb reprocessed the 5' RACE reads with MiXCR, giving one entry per CDR3 protein. The data show roughly 65,000 distinct CDR3 sequences, with over 5% seen just once and around 5.3% held by the top ten. Input material: PBMCs. The receptors come from a human donor with multiple sclerosis. The donor label of this sample is uncertain.

The table lists this clonotype with many counts. The V and J genes are TRBV5-1 and TRBJ2-5; D possibly uses TRBD1 or TRBD2 (5 bases each). CDR1 is SGHRS, CDR2 YFSETQ, per germline. This CDR3 has 13 residues. Trimming cost V 6 bases and J 5 bases, with 14 bases left between them. The chain's CDR3 is CASTPGAGETQYF. In nucleotides, the CDR3 is TGCGCCAGCACCCCCGGGGCCGGGGAGACCCAGTACTTC.

This clonotype occurred many times. CDR3 protein: CASSLAGQDTGELFF. The DNA of the CDR3 is TGCGCCAGCAGCTTGGCGGGGCAGGACACCGGGGAGCTGTTTTTT. This chain uses TRBV5-1 with TRBJ2-2, with D perhaps TRBD1 or TRBD2 (5 bases each). This CDR3 spans 15 amino acids. Trimming took 0 bases from V and 3 from J, leaving 9 bases between them. CDR1 and CDR2 from the germline V gene are SGHRS and YFSETQ.

This chain connects TRBV29-1 to TRBJ2-7; possibly TRBD2 for D (6 bases). Deletions cut 0 bases from V and 7 bases from J, with 13 bases between. This CDR3 region has 13 residues. Germline V gives CDR1 SQVTM, CDR2 ANQGSEA. The CDR3 DNA reads TGCAGCGTTGAAGAGACCGTCGCGGGGGAGCAGTACTTC. Amino acid sequence: CSVEETVAGEQYF.

In its sample, this clonotype was seen many times. The chain recombines TRBV6-6 with TRBJ1-1; TRBD1 aligns across 7 bases. The V segment lost 10 bases and the J segment 1 base; nucleotides outside the gene matches: 6. This CDR3 contains 13 residues. Germline V gene data show CDR1 as MNHNY and CDR2 as SVGAGI (reference sequence). CDR3 DNA sequence: TGTGCCACCCGGGACAGCAAGAACACTGAAGCTTTCTTT. Its translation: CATRDSKNTEAFF.

This clonotype was seen many times. The chain employs TRBV4-1 and TRBJ2-7; no clear D. CDR3 size: 15 residues. CDR1 MGHRA and CDR2 YSYEKL come from the germline V gene. Trimming shortened V by 1 base and J by 4 bases, and 14 bases separated the two germline ends. CDR3 nucleotide sequence: TGCGCCAGCAGCCAAGGTCGGGCGACCCTATACGAGCAGTACTTC. It translates to CASSQGRATLYEQYF.

This clonotype was counted at least ten times. The chain joins TRBV25-1 to TRBJ1-1; D may be TRBD1 (6 bases). CDR1 and CDR2 from the germline V gene are MGHDK and SYGVNS. This CDR3 has 14 residues. V was pared by 1 base and J by 7 bases, with 13 bases between. CDR3 residues: CASSESPTGIEAFF. For the CDR3, the DNA is TGTGCCAGCAGTGAATCCCCAACAGGGATTGAAGCTTTCTTT.